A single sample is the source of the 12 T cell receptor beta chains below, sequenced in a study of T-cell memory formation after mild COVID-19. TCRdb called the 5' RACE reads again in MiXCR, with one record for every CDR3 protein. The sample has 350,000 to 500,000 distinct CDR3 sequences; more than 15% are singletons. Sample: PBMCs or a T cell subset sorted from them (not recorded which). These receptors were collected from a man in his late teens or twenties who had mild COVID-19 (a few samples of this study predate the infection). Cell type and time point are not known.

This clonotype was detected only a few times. CDR3 sequence reads: CASSAGGWNIQYF. The CDR3 bases are TGTGCCAGCAGCGCCGGGGGCTGGAACATTCAGTACTTC. This rearrangement joins TRBV9 to TRBJ2-4, with D perhaps given as TRBD1 or TRBD2 (6 bases each). V was trimmed by 3 bases and J by 7 bases, leaving 11 bases between them. The CDR3 totals 13 residues. Germline assignment: CDR1 SGDLS and CDR2 YYNGEE.

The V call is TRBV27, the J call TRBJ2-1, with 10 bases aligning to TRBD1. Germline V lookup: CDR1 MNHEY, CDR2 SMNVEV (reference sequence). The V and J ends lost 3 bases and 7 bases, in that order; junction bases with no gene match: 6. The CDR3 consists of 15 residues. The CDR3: CASSFMGDRGNEQFF. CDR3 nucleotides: TGTGCCAGCAGTTTTATGGGGGACAGGGGTAATGAGCAGTTCTTC.

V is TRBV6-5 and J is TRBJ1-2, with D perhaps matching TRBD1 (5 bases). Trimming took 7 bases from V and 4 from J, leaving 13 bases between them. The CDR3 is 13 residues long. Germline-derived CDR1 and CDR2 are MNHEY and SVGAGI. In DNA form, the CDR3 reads TGTGCCAGCACCAACGGGACCCGCTATGGCTACACCTTC. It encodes CASTNGTRYGYTF.

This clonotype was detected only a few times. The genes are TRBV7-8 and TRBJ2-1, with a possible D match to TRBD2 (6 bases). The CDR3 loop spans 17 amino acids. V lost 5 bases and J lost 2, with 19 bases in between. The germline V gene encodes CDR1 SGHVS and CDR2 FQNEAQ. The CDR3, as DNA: TGTGCCAGCAGCCCCCACCGCGTAGTAGCGGCCTACAATGAGCAGTTCTTC. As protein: CASSPHRVVAAYNEQFF.

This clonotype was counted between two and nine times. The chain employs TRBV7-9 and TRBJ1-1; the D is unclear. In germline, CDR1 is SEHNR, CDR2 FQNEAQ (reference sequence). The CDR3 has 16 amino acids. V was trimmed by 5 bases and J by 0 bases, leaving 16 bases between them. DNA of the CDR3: TGTGCCAGCAGCCTCCCTCAAGGACGGATGAACACTGAAGCTTTCTTT. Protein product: CASSLPQGRMNTEAFF.

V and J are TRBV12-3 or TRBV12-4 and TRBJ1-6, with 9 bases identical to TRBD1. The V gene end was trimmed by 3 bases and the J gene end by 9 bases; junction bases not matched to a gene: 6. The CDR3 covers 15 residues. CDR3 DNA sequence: TGTGCCAGCAGTTTTGGAACAGGGGGCCTTTCACCCCTCCACTTT. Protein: CASSFGTGGLSPLHF.

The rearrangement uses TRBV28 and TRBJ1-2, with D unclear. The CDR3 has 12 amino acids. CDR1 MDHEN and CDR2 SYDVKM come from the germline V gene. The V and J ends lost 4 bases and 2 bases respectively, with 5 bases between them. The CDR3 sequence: CASSWQNYGYTF. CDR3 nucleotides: TGTGCCAGCAGTTGGCAGAACTATGGCTACACCTTC.

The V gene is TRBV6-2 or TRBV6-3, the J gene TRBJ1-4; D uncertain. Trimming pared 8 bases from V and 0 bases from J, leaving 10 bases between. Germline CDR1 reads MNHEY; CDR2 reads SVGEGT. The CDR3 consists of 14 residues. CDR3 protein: CASGEGTTNEKLFF. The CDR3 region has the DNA TGTGCCAGCGGCGAAGGTACAACTAATGAAAAACTGTTTTTT.

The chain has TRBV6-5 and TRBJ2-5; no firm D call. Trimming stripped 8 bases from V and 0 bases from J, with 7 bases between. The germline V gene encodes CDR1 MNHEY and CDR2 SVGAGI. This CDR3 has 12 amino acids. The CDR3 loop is CASVGNQETQYF. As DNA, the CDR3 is TGTGCCAGCGTCGGTAACCAAGAGACCCAGTACTTC.

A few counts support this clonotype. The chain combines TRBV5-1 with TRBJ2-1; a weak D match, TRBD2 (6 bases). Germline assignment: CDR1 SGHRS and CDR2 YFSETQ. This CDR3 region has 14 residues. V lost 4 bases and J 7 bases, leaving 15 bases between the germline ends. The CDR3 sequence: CASSPGLPENEQFF. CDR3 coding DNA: TGCGCCAGCAGCCCGGGACTCCCGGAAAATGAGCAGTTCTTC.

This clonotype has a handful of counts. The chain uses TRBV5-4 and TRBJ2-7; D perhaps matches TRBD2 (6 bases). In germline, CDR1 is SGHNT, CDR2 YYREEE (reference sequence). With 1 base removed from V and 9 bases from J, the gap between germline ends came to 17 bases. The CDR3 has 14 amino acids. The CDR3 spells CASSLKAGSASQYF. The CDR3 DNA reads TGTGCCAGCAGCTTGAAGGCGGGAAGTGCTTCGCAGTACTTC.

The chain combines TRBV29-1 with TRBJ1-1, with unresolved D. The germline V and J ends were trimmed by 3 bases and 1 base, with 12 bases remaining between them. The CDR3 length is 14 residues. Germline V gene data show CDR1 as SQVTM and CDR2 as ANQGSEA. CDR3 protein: CSVEGERGNTEAFF. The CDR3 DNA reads TGCAGCGTTGAGGGCGAGAGAGGGAACACTGAAGCTTTCTTT.